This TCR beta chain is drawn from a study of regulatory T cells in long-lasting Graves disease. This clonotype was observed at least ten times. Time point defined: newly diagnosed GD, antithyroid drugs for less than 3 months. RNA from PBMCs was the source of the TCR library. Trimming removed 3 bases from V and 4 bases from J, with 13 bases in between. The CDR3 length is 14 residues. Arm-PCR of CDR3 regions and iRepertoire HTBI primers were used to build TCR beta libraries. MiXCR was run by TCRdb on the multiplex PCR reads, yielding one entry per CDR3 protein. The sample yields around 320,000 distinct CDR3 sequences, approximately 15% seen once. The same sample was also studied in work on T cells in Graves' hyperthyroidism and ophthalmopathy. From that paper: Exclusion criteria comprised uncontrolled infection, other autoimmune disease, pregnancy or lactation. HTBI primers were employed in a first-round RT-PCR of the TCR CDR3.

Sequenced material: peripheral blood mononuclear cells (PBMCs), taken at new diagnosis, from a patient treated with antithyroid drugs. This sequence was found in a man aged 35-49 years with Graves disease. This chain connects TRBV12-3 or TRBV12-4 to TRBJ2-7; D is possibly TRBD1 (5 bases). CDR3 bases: TGTGCCAGCAGTTTCGGTTTCCAGGGTTACGAGCAGTACTTC. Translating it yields CASSFGFQGYEQYF.